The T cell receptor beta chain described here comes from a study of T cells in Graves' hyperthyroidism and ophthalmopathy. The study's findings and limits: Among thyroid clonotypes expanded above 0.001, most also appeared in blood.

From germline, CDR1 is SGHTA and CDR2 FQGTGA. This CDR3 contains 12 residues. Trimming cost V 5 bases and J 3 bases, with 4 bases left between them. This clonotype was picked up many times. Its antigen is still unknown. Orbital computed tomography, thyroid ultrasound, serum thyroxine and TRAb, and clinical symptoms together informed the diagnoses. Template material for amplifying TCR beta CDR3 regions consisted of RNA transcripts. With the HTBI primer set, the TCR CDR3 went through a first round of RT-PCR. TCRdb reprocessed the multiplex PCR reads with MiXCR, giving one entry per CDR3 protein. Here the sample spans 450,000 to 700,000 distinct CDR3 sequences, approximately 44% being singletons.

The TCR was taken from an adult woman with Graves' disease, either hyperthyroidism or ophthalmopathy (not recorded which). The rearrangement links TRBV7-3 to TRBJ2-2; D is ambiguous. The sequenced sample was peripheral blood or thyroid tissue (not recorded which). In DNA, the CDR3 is TGTGCCAGCAGCACCTACACCGGGGAGCTGTTTTTT. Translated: CASSTYTGELFF.